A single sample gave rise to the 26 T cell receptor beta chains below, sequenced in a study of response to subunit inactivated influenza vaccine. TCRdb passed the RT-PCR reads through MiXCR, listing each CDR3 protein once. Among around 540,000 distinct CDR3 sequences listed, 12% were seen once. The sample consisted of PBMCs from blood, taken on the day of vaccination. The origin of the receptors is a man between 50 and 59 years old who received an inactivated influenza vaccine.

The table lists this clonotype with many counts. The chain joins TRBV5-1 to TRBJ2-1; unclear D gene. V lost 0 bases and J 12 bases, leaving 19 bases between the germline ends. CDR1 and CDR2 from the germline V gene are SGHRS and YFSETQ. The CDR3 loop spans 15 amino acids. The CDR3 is CASSLEATTTMRQFF. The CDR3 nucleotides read TGCGCCAGCAGCTTGGAGGCTACAACTACAATGAGGCAGTTCTTC.

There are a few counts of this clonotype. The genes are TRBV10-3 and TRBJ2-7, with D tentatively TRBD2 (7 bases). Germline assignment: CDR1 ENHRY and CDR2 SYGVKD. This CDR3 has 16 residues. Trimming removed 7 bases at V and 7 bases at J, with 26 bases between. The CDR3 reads CAINTGSIAGAGEQYF. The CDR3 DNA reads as TGTGCCATCAATACAGGGAGTATTGCGGGAGCAGGAGAGCAGTACTTC.

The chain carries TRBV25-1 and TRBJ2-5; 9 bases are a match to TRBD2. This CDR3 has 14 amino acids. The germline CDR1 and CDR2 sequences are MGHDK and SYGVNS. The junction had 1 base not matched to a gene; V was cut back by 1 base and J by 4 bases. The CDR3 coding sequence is TGTGCCAGCAGTGAATTTAGCGGGGGAGAGACCCAGTACTTC. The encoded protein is CASSEFSGGETQYF.

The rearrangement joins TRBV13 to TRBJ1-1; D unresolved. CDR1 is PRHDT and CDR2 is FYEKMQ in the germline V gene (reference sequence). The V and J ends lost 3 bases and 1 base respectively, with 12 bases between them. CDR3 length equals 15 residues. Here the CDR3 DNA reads TGTGCCAGCAGCTTTTTGAAGTTCGGGAACACTGAAGCTTTCTTT. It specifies CASSFLKFGNTEAFF.

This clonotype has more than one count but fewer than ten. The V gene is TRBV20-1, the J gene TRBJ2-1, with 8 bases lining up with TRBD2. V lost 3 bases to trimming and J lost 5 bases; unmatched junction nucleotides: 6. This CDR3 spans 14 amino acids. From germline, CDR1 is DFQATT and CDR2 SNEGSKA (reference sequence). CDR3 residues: CSASGSGGNNEQFF. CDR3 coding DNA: TGCAGTGCTAGTGGAAGCGGGGGTAACAATGAGCAGTTCTTC.

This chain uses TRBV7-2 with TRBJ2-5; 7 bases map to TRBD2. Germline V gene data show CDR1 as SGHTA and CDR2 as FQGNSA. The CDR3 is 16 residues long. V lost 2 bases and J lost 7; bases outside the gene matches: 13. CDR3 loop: CASSLNSREVRGTQYF. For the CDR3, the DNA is TGTGCCAGCAGCTTAAATTCTCGGGAGGTCCGGGGGACCCAGTACTTC.

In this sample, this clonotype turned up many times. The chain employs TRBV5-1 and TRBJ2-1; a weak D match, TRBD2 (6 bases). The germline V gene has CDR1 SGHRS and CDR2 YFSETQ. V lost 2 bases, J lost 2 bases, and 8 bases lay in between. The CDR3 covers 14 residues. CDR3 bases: TGCGCCAGCAGCTTTAGCGGTACCTACAATGAGCAGTTCTTC. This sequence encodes CASSFSGTYNEQFF. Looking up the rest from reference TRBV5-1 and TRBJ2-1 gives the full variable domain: KAGVTQTPRYLIKTRGQQVTLSCSPISGHRSVSWYQQTPGQGLQFLFEYFSETQRNKGNFPGRFSGRQFSNSRSEMNVSTLELGDSALYLCASSFSGTYNEQFFGPGTRLTVL.

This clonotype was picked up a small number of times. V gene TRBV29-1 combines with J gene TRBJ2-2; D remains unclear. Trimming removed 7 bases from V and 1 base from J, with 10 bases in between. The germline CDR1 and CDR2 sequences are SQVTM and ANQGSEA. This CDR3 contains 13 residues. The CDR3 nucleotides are TGCAGCGGGGGTACGCGGAACACCGGGGAGCTGTTTTTT. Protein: CSGGTRNTGELFF.

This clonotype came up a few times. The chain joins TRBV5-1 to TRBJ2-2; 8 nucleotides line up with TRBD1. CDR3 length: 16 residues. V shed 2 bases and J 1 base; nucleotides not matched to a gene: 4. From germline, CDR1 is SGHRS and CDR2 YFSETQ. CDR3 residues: CASSFRGLRNTGELFF. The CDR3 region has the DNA TGCGCCAGCAGCTTCAGGGGGCTAAGGAACACCGGGGAGCTGTTTTTT.

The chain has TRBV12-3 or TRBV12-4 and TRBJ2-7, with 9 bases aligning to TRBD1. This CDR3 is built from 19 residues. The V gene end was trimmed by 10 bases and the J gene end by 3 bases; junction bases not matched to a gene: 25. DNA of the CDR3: TGTGCCATCTGTCTGGCGTCTTTGGACAGGGGACTAAGGGACTACGAGCAGTACTTC. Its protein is CAICLASLDRGLRDYEQYF.

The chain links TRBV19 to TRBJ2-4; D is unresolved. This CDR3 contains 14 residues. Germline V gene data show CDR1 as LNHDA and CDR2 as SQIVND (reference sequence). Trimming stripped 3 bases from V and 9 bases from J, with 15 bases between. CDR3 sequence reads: CASSMYRSSGIQYF. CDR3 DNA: TGTGCCAGTAGTATGTATAGGTCCTCGGGCATTCAGTACTTC.

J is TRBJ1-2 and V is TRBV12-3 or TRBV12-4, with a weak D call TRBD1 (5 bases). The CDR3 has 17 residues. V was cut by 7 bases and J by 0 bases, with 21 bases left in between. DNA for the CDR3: TGTGCCAGCACCTCATACTCTCTAGGGGTTGCTAACTATGGCTACACCTTC. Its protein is CASTSYSLGVANYGYTF.

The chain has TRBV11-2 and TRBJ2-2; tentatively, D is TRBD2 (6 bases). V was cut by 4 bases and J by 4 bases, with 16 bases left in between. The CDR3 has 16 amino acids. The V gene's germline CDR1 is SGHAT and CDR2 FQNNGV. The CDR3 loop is CASSSRRGNSTGELFF. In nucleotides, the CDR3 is TGTGCCAGCAGCTCGCGGCGGGGAAATAGCACCGGGGAGCTGTTTTTT.

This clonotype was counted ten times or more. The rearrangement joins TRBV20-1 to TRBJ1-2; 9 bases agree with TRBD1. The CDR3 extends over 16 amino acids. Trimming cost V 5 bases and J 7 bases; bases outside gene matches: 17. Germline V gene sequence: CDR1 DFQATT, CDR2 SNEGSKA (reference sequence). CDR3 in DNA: TGCAGTGCTCAAACCTCCTCTACCGGGACAGGGTTTGGCTACACCTTC. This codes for CSAQTSSTGTGFGYTF.

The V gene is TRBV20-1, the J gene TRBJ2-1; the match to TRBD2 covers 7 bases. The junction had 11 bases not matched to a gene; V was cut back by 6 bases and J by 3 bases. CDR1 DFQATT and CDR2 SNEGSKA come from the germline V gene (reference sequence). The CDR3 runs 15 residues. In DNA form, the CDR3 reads TGCAGTGCCCCACTGGCGGGAGTGGTCTACAATGAGCAGTTCTTC. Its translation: CSAPLAGVVYNEQFF.

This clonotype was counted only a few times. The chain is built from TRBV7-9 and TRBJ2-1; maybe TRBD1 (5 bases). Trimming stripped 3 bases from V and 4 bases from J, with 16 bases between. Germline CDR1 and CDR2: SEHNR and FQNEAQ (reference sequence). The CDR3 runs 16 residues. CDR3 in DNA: TGTGCCAGCAGCTTCACGACAGAACGCCGATACAATGAGCAGTTCTTC. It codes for CASSFTTERRYNEQFF.

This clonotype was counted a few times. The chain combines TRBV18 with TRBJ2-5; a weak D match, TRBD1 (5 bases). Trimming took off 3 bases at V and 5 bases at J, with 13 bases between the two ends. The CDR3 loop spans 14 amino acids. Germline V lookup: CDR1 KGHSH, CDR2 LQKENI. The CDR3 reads CASSPVRAVETQYF. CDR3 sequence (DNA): TGTGCCAGCTCACCGGTCAGGGCTGTTGAGACCCAGTACTTC.

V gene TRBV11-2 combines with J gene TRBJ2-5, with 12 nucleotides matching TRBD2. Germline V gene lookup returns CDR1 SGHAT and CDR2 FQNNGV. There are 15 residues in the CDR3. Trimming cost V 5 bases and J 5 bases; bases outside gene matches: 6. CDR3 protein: CASSRLAGGYETQYF. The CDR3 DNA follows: TGTGCCAGCAGCCGTCTAGCGGGAGGGTATGAGACCCAGTACTTC.

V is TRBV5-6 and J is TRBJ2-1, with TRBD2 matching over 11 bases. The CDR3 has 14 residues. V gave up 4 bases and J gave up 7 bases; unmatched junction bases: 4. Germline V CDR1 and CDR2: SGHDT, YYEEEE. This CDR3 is CASSPTSGKNEQFF. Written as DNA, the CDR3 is TGTGCCAGCAGCCCGACTAGCGGGAAGAATGAGCAGTTCTTC.

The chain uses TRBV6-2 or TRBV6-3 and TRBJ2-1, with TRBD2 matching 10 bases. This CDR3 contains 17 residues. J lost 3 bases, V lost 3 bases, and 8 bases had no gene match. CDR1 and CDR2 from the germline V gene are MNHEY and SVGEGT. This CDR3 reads CASSYFVRLAGYNEQFF. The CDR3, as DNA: TGTGCCAGCAGTTATTTTGTTCGACTAGCGGGCTACAATGAGCAGTTCTTC.

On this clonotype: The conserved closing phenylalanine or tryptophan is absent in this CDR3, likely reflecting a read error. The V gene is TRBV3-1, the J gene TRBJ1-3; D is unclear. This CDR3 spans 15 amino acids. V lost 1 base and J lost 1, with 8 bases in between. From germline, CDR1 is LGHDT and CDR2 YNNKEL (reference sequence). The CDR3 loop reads CASSQVSTSGNTIYV. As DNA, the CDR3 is TGTGCCAGCAGCCAAGTATCGACTTCTGGAAACACCATATATGTT.

CDR3 in DNA: TGCAGTGCTAGAGATAACCAGGGACTAGCGGGTATAGCCGGGACCCAGTACTTC. Amino acid sequence: CSARDNQGLAGIAGTQYF. The chain uses TRBV20-1 and TRBJ2-5, with 12 bases fitting TRBD2. The germline V gene has CDR1 DFQATT and CDR2 SNEGSKA (reference sequence). The CDR3 has 18 residues. With 0 bases clipped from V and 7 bases from J, the junction kept 15 bases outside the gene matches.

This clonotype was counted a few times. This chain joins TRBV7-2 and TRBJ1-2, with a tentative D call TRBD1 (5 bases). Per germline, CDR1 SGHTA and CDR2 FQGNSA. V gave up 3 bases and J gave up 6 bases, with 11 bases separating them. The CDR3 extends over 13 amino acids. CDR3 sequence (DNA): TGTGCCAGCAGCTTTTCCCAGGGACATGGCTACACCTTC. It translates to CASSFSQGHGYTF.

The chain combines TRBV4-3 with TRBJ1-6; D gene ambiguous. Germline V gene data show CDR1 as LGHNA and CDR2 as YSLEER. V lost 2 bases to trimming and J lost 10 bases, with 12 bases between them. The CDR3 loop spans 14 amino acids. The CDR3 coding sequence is TGCGCCAGCAGCCAAAGGGTAGTGAGATCACCCCTCCACTTT. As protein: CASSQRVVRSPLHF.

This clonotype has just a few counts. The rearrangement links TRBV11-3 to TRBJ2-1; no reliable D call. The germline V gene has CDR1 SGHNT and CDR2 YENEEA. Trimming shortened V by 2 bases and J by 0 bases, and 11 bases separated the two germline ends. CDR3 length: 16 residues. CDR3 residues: CASSLSTSTSYNEQFF. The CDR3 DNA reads TGTGCCAGCAGCTTAAGTACCTCAACCTCCTACAATGAGCAGTTCTTC. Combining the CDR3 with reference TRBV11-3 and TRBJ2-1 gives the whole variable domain EAGVVQSPRYKIIEKKQPVAFWCNPISGHNTLYWYLQNLGQGPELLIRYENEEAVDDSQLPKDRFSAERLKGVDSTLKIQPAELGDSAVYLCASSLSTSTSYNEQFFGPGTRLTVL.

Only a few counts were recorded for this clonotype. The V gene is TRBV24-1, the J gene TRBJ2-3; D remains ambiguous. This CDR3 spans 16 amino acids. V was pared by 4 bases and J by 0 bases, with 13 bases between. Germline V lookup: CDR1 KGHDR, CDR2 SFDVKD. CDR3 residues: CATSDPQRSSTDTQYF. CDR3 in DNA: TGTGCCACCAGTGACCCACAGCGATCTAGCACAGATACGCAGTATTTT.